The present TCR delta chain was sequenced within a study of DNA immune sequencing with unique molecular identifiers (dated by TCRdb to about 2020). At the level of the whole study: gammadelta T cells were enriched from buffy coats using immunomagnetic cell separation, and their genomic DNA was sequenced. All donors were healthy individuals, and fewer than twelve of the donors were profiled using sorted gammadelta T cells from peripheral blood. An ultrasensitive DNA-based TRD repertoire sequencing method using PCR-introduced unique molecular identifiers was developed and validated in the study. In the comparison of enriched versus non-enriched samples, 100 ng of enriched gammadelta T-cell DNA and approximately 0.92 ug of non-enriched PBMC DNA were sequenced. The method was checked using synthetic reference molecules and blood samples from healthy people. Fluorescence-activated cell sorting was used to enrich gammadelta T cells from PBMC of nine to ten healthy individuals. On the study overall, not on this receptor specifically: TRD repertoire diversity differed among healthy donors, and several donors were highly oligoclonal, with the top 5 clonotypes making up more than half of productive molecules. Novel TRD sequences not targeted by the primers cannot be detected by the primer-based approach. TRDV2 paired with TRDJ1 was the most common TRD rearrangement among clonotypes in healthy donors.

This clone is medium-sized (0.01 to 0.1%). What antigen it recognizes has not been identified. It has no much larger one-base neighbor in the sample; base qualities were not kept. After removal of 3 bases from V and 4 bases from J, the junction retains 24 bases not matched to a gene. CDR3 length: 20 amino acids, cysteine to phenylalanine. Only the CDR3 part of the read is kept: 60 bases, read in frame from the first base. From a lookup of the germline V gene, CDR1 and CDR2 are GEAIGNYY and EKD. The method behind the library was multiplex PCR. Genomic DNA was amplified with a 32-plex assay using primers for all 8 TRDV and 4 TRDJ genes covering the CDR3. A 12-nucleotide UMI was added during about 3 barcoding PCR cycles, followed by a second PCR with Illumina adapter primers. Libraries were purified with AMPure XP beads and quality-checked on a Fragment Analyzer with the HS NGS Fragment kit. Sequencing used an Illumina MiniSeq mid-output kit with roughly 19% PhiX and 150 cycles of paired-end reads. On the authors' methods: MIGEC version 1.2.9 was used to process the reads, grouping the reads by UMI and building error-corrected consensus sequences. For post-processing, modified scripts from VDJtools version 1.2.1 were used together with the tcR R package. TCRdb reanalyzed the public reads with the CATT caller, and identical DNA sequences were merged afterwards. Clone size and V and J calls follow TCRdb, not the original study. The sample profile shows approximately 2,000 delta-chain clones; 14% of them were found once. 45% to 55% of the sample is held by the ten biggest clonotypes.

The chain employs TRDV2 and TRDJ1, and 8 junction bases match TRDD2. The source of this sequence is a human donor in good health. Sequenced material: gamma-delta T cells enriched from blood buffy coat, or unenriched PBMCs (not recorded which). The CDR3 loop reads CACDALPTSLGIKGIDKLIF. The sequenced DNA: TGTGCCTGTGACGCTCTTCCTACGTCTCTGGGAATAAAGGGGATCGATAAACTCATCTTT.